This T cell receptor beta chain was documented in a study of blood T cells in healthy people across ages. Sample-barcoded 5' priming and a J-beta primer mix drove a second PCR of about 7 to 12 cycles. TCRdb analysed the 5' RACE reads with MiXCR anew, one entry per CDR3 protein. The sample has some 900,000 distinct CDR3 sequences; 40% to 60% are singletons. Trimming removed 0 bases at V and 4 bases at J, with 13 bases between. Germline assignment: CDR1 SGHRS and CDR2 YFSETQ. The length of the CDR3 is 15 residues. This clonotype was seen at least ten times. Sample: blood. The sequence was obtained from a man younger than 45 in good health. The chain employs TRBV5-1 and TRBJ1-1, with D hard to call. DNA for the CDR3: TGCGCCAGCAGCTTGGACGCGCCGGGTTTCACTGAAGCTTTCTTT. Translation gives CASSLDAPGFTEAFF. Full variable domain (missing parts from reference TRBV5-1 and TRBJ1-1): KAGVTQTPRYLIKTRGQQVTLSCSPISGHRSVSWYQQTPGQGLQFLFEYFSETQRNKGNFPGRFSGRQFSNSRSEMNVSTLELGDSALYLCASSLDAPGFTEAFFGQGTRLTVV.